The rows below give T cell receptor beta chains drawn from one sample of a study of identical twins. TCRdb called the 5' RACE reads again in MiXCR, with one record for every CDR3 protein. The sample yields about 530,000 distinct CDR3 sequences, roughly 15% seen once. In addition, the sample was reused for a study of yellow fever vaccine responses in identical twins.

The sequencing input was CD4+ T cells sorted from blood. These receptors all come from a woman younger than 35 in good health. CDR3s include the opening cysteine and the closing phenylalanine or tryptophan. Each record gives: J gene, D gene, V gene, clone size, CDR3 protein, CDR3 DNA. A D gene is named only where the DNA matches it firmly. Part of the rows lack a size; the others show once, few, many or a class for expanded clones.

TRBJ2-5 | NA | TRBV28 | few | CASSNLPKDLTKETQYF | TGTGCCAGCAGTAACCTTCCTAAGGACCTGACCAAAGAGACCCAGTACTTC
TRBJ2-3 | NA | TRBV11-2 | NA | CASSSYQGPDTQYF | TGTGCCAGCAGCTCCTACCAGGGTCCAGATACGCAGTATTTT
TRBJ1-2 | NA | TRBV10-2 | few | CASSENLQNYGYTF | TGCGCCAGCAGTGAGAATCTGCAGAACTATGGCTACACCTTC
TRBJ2-7 | NA | TRBV20-1 | NA | CSAKGLANSYEQYF | TGCAGTGCTAAGGGGCTAGCGAACTCCTACGAGCAGTACTTC
TRBJ2-1 | NA | TRBV4-1 | NA | CASSQDNNHYNEQFF | TGCGCCAGCAGCCAAGATAATAATCACTACAATGAGCAGTTCTTC
TRBJ2-6 | NA | TRBV6-5 | NA | CASSYSSRGTGANVLTF | TGTGCCAGCAGTTACTCGAGTAGGGGGACTGGGGCCAACGTCCTGACTTTC
TRBJ2-1 | TRBD1 | TRBV11-2 | NA | CASSRTGFEQFF | TGTGCCAGCAGCCGGACAGGGTTTGAGCAGTTCTTC
TRBJ1-2 | NA | TRBV7-8 | NA | CASSPGGAPYRGYTF | TGTGCCAGCAGCCCCGGGGGCGCGCCTTATCGGGGCTACACCTTC
TRBJ2-7 | TRBD2 | TRBV28 | NA | CASSPFSSGSYEQYF | TGTGCCAGCAGTCCCTTTTCTAGCGGGAGTTACGAGCAGTACTTC
TRBJ1-2 | NA | TRBV11-2 | few | CASSETGSLNYGYTF | TGTGCCAGCAGCGAAACAGGTTCCCTTAACTATGGCTACACCTTC
TRBJ1-1 | NA | TRBV6-1 | many | CASSPEGGLEAFF | TGTGCCAGCAGTCCCGAGGGGGGCCTTGAAGCTTTCTTT
TRBJ2-2 | NA | TRBV20-1 | NA | CSAPKLNTGELFF | TGCAGTGCTCCAAAGTTGAACACCGGGGAGCTGTTTTTT
TRBJ2-1 | NA | TRBV5-1 | few | CASSLARESYNEQFF | TGCGCCAGCAGCTTGGCGCGGGAATCCTACAATGAGCAGTTCTTC
TRBJ1-1 | NA | TRBV5-1 | many | CASSFGLRMGENTEAFF | TGCGCCAGCAGCTTCGGACTTCGGATGGGGGAGAACACTGAAGCTTTCTTT
TRBJ2-5 | NA | TRBV5-1 | few | CASSLRTGTTSETQYF | TGCGCCAGCAGCTTAAGGACCGGGACCACCTCGGAGACCCAGTACTTC
TRBJ2-3 | TRBD2 | TRBV10-2 | NA | CASSDPPGGEDTQYF | TGCGCCAGCAGTGACCCCCCTGGGGGGGAGGATACGCAGTATTTT
TRBJ2-3 | TRBD1 | TRBV7-8 | NA | CASSSKRDRSRTDTQYF | TGTGCCAGCAGCTCGAAAAGGGACAGGAGTCGCACAGATACGCAGTATTTT
TRBJ2-3 | TRBD2 | TRBV6-1 | NA | CASSEEGLAGVSTQYF | TGTGCCAGCAGTGAAGAGGGACTAGCGGGAGTTAGTACGCAGTATTTT
TRBJ1-6 | NA | TRBV6-1 | NA | CATRSRGFGSPLHF | TGTGCCACCCGATCGCGGGGATTCGGCTCACCCCTCCACTTT
TRBJ2-2 | NA | TRBV5-1 | few | CASSSDRLTGELFF | TGCGCCAGCAGCTCGGACAGACTAACCGGGGAGCTGTTTTTT
TRBJ1-2 | TRBD1 | TRBV25-1 | few | CASSGQEPYGYTF | TGTGCCAGCAGCGGACAGGAGCCCTATGGCTACACCTTC
TRBJ1-1 | NA | TRBV14 | few | CASSQGVGAFF | TGTGCCAGCAGCCAAGGGGTGGGGGCTTTCTTT
TRBJ2-1 | TRBD2 | TRBV5-1 | NA | CASSLALAGGPEQFF | TGCGCCAGCAGCTTGGCCTTAGCGGGAGGTCCTGAGCAGTTCTTC
TRBJ2-1 | NA | TRBV12-3/TRBV12-4 | NA | CASSLRGGPGNEQFF | TGTGCCAGCAGTTTAAGGGGGGGTCCGGGCAATGAGCAGTTCTTC
TRBJ2-2 | NA | TRBV12-3/TRBV12-4 | few | CASSFSSVTGELFF | TGTGCCAGCAGTTTTAGCAGCGTGACCGGGGAGCTGTTTTTT
TRBJ2-1 | TRBD2 | TRBV20-1 | few | CSASLAGEGEQFF | TGCAGTGCATCCCTAGCGGGAGAAGGCGAGCAGTTCTTC
TRBJ2-3 | NA | TRBV20-1 | few | CSALGQGGLKDTQYF | TGCAGTGCCCTGGGGCAGGGAGGCTTAAAAGATACGCAGTATTTT
TRBJ2-5 | NA | TRBV4-2 | few | CASSQATGSWETQYF | TGTGCCAGCAGCCAAGCTACAGGAAGTTGGGAGACCCAGTACTTC
TRBJ1-1 | NA | TRBV10-3 | NA | CAISEEGTFNTEAFF | TGTGCCATCAGTGAGGAAGGGACGTTTAACACTGAAGCTTTCTTT
TRBJ2-3 | TRBD2 | TRBV5-1 | NA | CASSRREGDTQYF | TGCGCCAGCAGCAGGCGGGAGGGGGATACGCAGTATTTT
TRBJ2-2 | TRBD1 | TRBV4-1 | few | CASSAPLGQENTGELFF | TGCGCCAGCAGCGCACCCCTGGGACAGGAGAACACCGGGGAGCTGTTTTTT
TRBJ2-7 | TRBD2 | TRBV12-3/TRBV12-4 | few | CASTLTSARSYEQYF | TGTGCCAGCACCCTGACTAGCGCCCGCTCCTACGAGCAGTACTTC
TRBJ2-1 | NA | TRBV29-1 | NA | CSVEELEPYNEQFF | TGCAGCGTTGAAGAGCTAGAGCCCTACAATGAGCAGTTCTTC
TRBJ2-6 | NA | TRBV4-1 | NA | CASSQGSRGSGANVLTF | TGCGCCAGCAGCCAAGGTAGTCGGGGCTCTGGGGCCAACGTCCTGACTTTC
TRBJ2-2 | NA | TRBV19 | few | CASSTDGTTGELFF | TGTGCCAGTAGTACTGACGGGACCACCGGGGAGCTGTTTTTT
TRBJ2-4 | NA | TRBV28 | NA | CASSLLGQGLAKNIQYF | TGTGCCAGCAGTTTACTGGGGCAGGGCCTAGCCAAAAACATTCAGTACTTC